This TCR beta chain was retrieved from a study of cytomegalovirus exposure and HLA in healthy donors. Study results and limitations: For TCR beta chains, V- and J-gene trimming was later linked to a missense DCLRE1C variant. Presence/absence analyses rested on an assumption that sequencing depth was roughly uniform across donors.

A multiplex PCR was run with 60 Vbeta primers and 13 Jbeta primers. Using immunoSEQ multiplex PCR, the repertoire was profiled, and TCRdb retains in-frame clones only, with some absent. The sample holds over 100,000 clones, about 80% seen once. This clone turned up a few times. Its target is unknown. Germline V CDR1 and CDR2: KGHSH, LQKENI. This CDR3 is 16 amino acids long. Trimming removed 5 bases from V and 7 bases from J; junction bases left unmatched: 12. The receptor was isolated from a woman in her forties or fifties in good health and CMV-seropositive. Source material: PBMCs. This chain joins TRBV18 and TRBJ2-3, with 10 bases lining up with TRBD2. Here the CDR3 DNA reads TGTGCCAGCTCAACTACTAGCGGGACGTCATTAAATACGCAGTATTTT. Protein: CASSTTSGTSLNTQYF.